Below, one T cell receptor beta chain is given with its context. The protocol was immunoSEQ multiplex PCR, while the TCRdb copy is restricted to in-frame clones and leaves out a portion. The table has 150,000 to 200,000 clones, about 89% seen once. The data belong to a study of cytomegalovirus exposure and HLA in healthy donors. CDR1 is MNHEY and CDR2 is SVGAGI in the germline V gene. The ends were cut back, 5 bases at V and 4 bases at J, with 9 bases in the middle. This CDR3 contains 13 residues. Material for sequencing was PBMCs. The rearrangement links TRBV6-5 to TRBJ1-5; D is possibly TRBD1 (5 bases). The sequence was collected from a woman aged 18 to 35 in good health and CMV-seropositive. The CDR3 DNA sequence: TGTGCCAGCAGTATGGGGGGGAATCAGCCCCAGCATTTT. It translates to CASSMGGNQPQHF.